Given below is one T cell receptor (beta chain) in context. This record comes from a study of CD8 T cells in Susac syndrome. cDNA came from roughly 0.53 to 1 ug RNA primed by random hexamers. TCRdb independently ran MiXCR on the immunoSEQ multiplex PCR reads; one entry per CDR3 protein. This sample has some 47,000 distinct CDR3 sequences; around 93% occur once, and the top ten carry 0.41%. Per the germline V gene, CDR1 is SGHRS and CDR2 is YFSETQ. Trimming stripped 0 bases from V and 3 bases from J, with 7 bases between. CDR3 size: 13 residues. The J gene is TRBJ2-7, the V gene TRBV5-1; D is ambiguous. The receptor was isolated from a human donor in good health. Material: CD8+ T cells from PBMCs. For the CDR3, the DNA is TGCGCCAGCAGCTTGGGTGGCGTCTACGAGCAGTACTTC. Translation: CASSLGGVYEQYF.